Listed here is a single T cell receptor (beta chain). Antigen: not known. The data derive from a study of cytomegalovirus exposure and HLA in healthy donors. General study points: An assumption of roughly uniform sequencing depth across donors underlay the presence/absence analyses. The likely origin of a cluster of highly shared sequence variants was a sequencing artifact. Accurate prediction of HLA-A and HLA-B alleles (for most subjects) was reportedly achieved from TCR beta sequences. It was only CMV serostatus that was available as immune exposure information.

Both 60 Vbeta primers and 13 Jbeta primers went into the PCR. Repertoires were generated with immunoSEQ multiplex PCR, while TCRdb's copy carries only in-frame clones and drops some. Of about 90,000 clones in the sample, roughly three quarters are singletons; the top ten hold around 17%. Source material: PBMCs. The clonotype comes from a woman between 55 and 75 years old in good health and CMV-seropositive.

CDR3 region: CASSSTDNSGANVLTF. CDR3 coding DNA: TGTGCCAGCAGCTCTACGGACAACTCTGGGGCCAACGTCCTGACTTTC. This sequence joins TRBV7-9 and TRBJ2-6; the D gene is possibly TRBD1 (5 bases). The CDR3 runs 16 residues. Trimming removed 4 bases at V and 0 bases at J, with 10 bases between. Germline-derived CDR1 and CDR2 are SEHNR and FQNEAQ (reference sequence).